Here is one T cell receptor (beta chain) with its context. Its target is unknown. It may be a read error: a sequence one base away is much more abundant. This specimen belongs to a study of T cells in Graves' hyperthyroidism and ophthalmopathy. Study-level background: At initial diagnosis, before any treatment had begun, peripheral blood was obtained.

Points from the study as a whole: Also found in blood were most expanded thyroid clonotypes above 0.001. Through a model of 13 V-J features, ophthalmopathy was separated from stable hyperthyroidism.

The investigators amplified TCR beta CDR3 regions from RNA transcripts. Initially, a first-round RT-PCR of the TCR CDR3 employed the HTBI primer set. TCRdb passed the multiplex PCR reads through MiXCR, listing each CDR3 protein once. The repertoire has 350,000 to 400,000 distinct CDR3 sequences, 19% of them found once; the top ten carry about 4%. CDR1 is SGHVS and CDR2 is FQNEAQ in the germline V gene. The CDR3 sequence is 16 residues long. Sequencing was done on a sample of blood. The sequence came from a woman aged 18 to 35 with Graves' hyperthyroidism. V gene TRBV7-8 combines with J gene TRBJ2-2; TRBD1 matches at 8 bases. CDR3 loop: CASSLLGQGLSGELLF. CDR3 bases: TGTGCCAGCAGCTTATTAGGACAGGGATTGTCCGGGGAGCTGCTTTTT.